The source of this TCR beta chain is a study of shared clonotypes between healthy human individuals. Repertoires were generated with immunoSEQ multiplex PCR, while TCRdb's copy carries only in-frame clones and drops some. The repertoire holds about 2.1 million clones, with about 92% as singletons. Germline loops: CDR1 ENHRY, CDR2 SYGVKD. Trimming took 3 bases from V and 2 from J, leaving 11 bases between them. This CDR3 region has 15 residues. CD8 cells regarded as naive lacked CD45RO, were positively chosen for CCR7, and omitted terminally differentiated effector memory CD45RA+ cells. The sequenced sample was naive CD8+ T cells from PBMCs. The receptor was derived from a man in his late teens or twenties in good health. Some clones in this sample may be carry-over from other donors' samples. The V and J genes are TRBV10-3 and TRBJ1-5; tentative D call: TRBD1 (5 bases). The CDR3: CAISDSRVGNQPQHF. The CDR3 region has the DNA TGTGCCATCAGTGATTCCAGGGTGGGCAATCAGCCCCAGCATTTT.